The source of this TCR beta chain is a study of shared clonotypes between healthy human individuals. Findings and caveats of the study: Sequencing depth was expected to affect clonotype sharing among donors. Relative to clonotypes present in all four donors, those not shared had lower generation probabilities.

Generated by immunoSEQ multiplex PCR, the TCRdb table keeps only in-frame clones and is missing some. Of around 1.4 million clones listed, just under 99% are singletons. Trimming removed 0 bases from V and 1 base from J; junction bases left unmatched: 7. This CDR3 region has 17 residues. Germline-derived CDR1 and CDR2 are LNHNV and YYDKDF (reference sequence). To note about this clone: What it binds is not known.

This clonotype was obtained from a man aged 25 to 45 in good health. J is TRBJ2-3 and V is TRBV15, with 7 bases fitting TRBD1. The sequencing sample was made of naive CD4+ T cells sorted from blood. Subset indicated: CD45RA+ positively selected. CDR3 loop: CATSRDYQGVGTDTQYF. The CDR3, as DNA: TGTGCCACCAGCAGAGATTATCAGGGGGTGGGCACAGATACGCAGTATTTT.